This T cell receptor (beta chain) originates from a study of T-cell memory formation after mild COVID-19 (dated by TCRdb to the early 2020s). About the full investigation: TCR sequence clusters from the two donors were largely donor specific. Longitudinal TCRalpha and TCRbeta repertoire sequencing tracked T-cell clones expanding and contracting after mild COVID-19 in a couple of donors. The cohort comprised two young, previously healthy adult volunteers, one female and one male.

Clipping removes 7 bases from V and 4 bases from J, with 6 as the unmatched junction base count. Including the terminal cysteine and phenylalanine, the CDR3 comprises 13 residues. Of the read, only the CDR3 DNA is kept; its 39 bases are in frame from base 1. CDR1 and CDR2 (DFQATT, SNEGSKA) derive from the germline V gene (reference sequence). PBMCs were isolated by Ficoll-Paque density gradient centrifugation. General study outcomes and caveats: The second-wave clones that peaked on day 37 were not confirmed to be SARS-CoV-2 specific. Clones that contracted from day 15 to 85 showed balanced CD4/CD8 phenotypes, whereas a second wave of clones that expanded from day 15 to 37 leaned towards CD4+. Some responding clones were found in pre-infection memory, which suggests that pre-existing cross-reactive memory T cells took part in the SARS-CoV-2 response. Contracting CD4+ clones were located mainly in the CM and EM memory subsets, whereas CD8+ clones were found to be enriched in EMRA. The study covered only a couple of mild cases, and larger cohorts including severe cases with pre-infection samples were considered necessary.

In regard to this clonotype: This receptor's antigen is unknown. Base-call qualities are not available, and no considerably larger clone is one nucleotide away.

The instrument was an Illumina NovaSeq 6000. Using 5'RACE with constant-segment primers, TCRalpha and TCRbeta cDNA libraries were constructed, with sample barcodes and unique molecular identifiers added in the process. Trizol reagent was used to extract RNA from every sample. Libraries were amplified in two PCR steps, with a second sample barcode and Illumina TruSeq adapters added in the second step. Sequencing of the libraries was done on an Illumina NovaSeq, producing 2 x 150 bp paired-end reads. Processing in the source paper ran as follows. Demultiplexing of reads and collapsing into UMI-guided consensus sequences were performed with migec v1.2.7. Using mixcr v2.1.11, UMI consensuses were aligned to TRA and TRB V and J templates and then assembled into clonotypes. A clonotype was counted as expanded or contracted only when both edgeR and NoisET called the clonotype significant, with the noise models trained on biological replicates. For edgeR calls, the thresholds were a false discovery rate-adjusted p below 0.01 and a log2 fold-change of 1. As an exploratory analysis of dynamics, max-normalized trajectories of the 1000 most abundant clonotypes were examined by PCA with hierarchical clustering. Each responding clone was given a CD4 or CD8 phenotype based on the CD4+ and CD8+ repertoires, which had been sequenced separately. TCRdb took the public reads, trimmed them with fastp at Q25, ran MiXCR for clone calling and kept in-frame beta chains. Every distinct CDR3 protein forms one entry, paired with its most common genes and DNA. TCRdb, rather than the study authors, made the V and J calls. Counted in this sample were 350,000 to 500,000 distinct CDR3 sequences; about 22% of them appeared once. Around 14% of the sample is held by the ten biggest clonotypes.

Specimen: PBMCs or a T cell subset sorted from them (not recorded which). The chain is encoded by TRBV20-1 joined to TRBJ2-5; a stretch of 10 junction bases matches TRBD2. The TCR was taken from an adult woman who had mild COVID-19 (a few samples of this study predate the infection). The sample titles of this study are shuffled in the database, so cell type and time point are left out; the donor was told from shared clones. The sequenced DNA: TGCAGTGGCCAGCGGGGGGGCCGAGAGACCCAGTACTTC. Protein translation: CSGQRGGRETQYF.